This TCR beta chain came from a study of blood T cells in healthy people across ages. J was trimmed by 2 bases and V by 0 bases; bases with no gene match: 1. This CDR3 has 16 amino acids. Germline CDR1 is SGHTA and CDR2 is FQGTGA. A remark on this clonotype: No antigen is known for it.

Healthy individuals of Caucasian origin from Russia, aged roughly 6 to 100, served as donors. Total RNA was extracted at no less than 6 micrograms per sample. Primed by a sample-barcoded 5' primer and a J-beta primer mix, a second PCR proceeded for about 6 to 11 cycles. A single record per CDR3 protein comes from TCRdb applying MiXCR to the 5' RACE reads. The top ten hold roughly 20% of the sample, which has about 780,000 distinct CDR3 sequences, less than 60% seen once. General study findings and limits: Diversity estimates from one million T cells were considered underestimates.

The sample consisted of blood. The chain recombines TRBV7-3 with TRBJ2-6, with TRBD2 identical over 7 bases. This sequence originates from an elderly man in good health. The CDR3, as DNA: TGTGCCAGCAGCTTAACGGGAGGGACTGGGGCCAACGTCCTGACTTTC. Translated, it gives CASSLTGGTGANVLTF.